A selection of T cell receptor beta chains follows, all from one sample in a study of blood T cell repertoires in COVID-19. Using immunoSEQ multiplex PCR, the repertoire was profiled, and TCRdb retains in-frame clones only, with some absent. The sample yields more than 150,000 clones, about 86% seen once. What was sequenced was peripheral blood. These receptors were collected from a young woman who had recovered from COVID-19. Both conserved end residues are part of each CDR3. A D gene is named only where the DNA matches it firmly. Expanded clones are given a class, and other clones once, few, many or no size at all.

TRBJ2-2 | once | 16 | - | TRBV5-1 | TGCGCCAGCAGCCGGAGACTGGGACTTAACACCGGGGAGCTGTTTTTT | CASSRRLGLNTGELFF
TRBJ2-3 | - | 16 | TRBD2 | TRBV18 | TGTGCCAGCTCACCGGGACTAGCGGGAGTTCTTGATACGCAGTATTTT | CASSPGLAGVLDTQYF
TRBJ1-1 | - | 13 | - | TRBV10-3 | TGTGCCATCAGCCCCAGGGGGAACACTGAAGCTTTCTTT | CAISPRGNTEAFF
TRBJ1-6 | - | 15 | TRBD1 | TRBV4-3 | TGCGCCAGCAGCCAAGTGGCTACAGGGGCTTCACCCCTCCACTTT | CASSQVATGASPLHF
TRBJ2-7 | few | 18 | - | TRBV6-2/TRBV6-3 | TGTGCCAGCAGTTTATGGCCCCCGAGACAGAAGAATTCCTACGAGCAGTACTTC | CASSLWPPRQKNSYEQYF
TRBJ1-6 | - | 13 | - | TRBV25-1 | TGTGCCAGCAGTGACGGGGTAAATTCACCCCTCCACTTT | CASSDGVNSPLHF
TRBJ1-1 | - | 15 | TRBD1 | TRBV6-5 | TGTGCCAGCAAAGACAGACAGGGAGTGAACACTGAAGCTTTCTTT | CASKDRQGVNTEAFF
TRBJ2-7 | once | 16 | - | TRBV6-2/TRBV6-3 | TGTGCCAGCAGTTACCACGCCGGGTCCCGCTCCTACGAGCAGTACTTC | CASSYHAGSRSYEQYF
TRBJ1-2 | - | 16 | - | TRBV4-2 | TGTGCCAGCAGCCATTTATCGGGGGCGGGAGGGGGTGGCTACACCTTC | CASSHLSGAGGGGYTF
TRBJ1-3 | - | 17 | TRBD1 | TRBV5-4 | TGTGCCAGCAGCTTGGCGCGGACAGGGACATCTGGAAACACCATATATTTT | CASSLARTGTSGNTIYF
TRBJ1-1 | - | 13 | - | TRBV15 | TGTGCCACCAGCAGAGCACAGCTCGTTGAAGCTTTCTTT | CATSRAQLVEAFF
TRBJ2-7 | - | 13 | - | TRBV15 | TGTGCCACCAGCAGTTCTGCAGCCTACGAGCAGTACTTC | CATSSSAAYEQYF
TRBJ2-6 | - | 14 | - | TRBV5-1 | TGCGCCAGCAGCTTGGGGGGAGAGGCCAACGTCCTGACTTTC | CASSLGGEANVLTF